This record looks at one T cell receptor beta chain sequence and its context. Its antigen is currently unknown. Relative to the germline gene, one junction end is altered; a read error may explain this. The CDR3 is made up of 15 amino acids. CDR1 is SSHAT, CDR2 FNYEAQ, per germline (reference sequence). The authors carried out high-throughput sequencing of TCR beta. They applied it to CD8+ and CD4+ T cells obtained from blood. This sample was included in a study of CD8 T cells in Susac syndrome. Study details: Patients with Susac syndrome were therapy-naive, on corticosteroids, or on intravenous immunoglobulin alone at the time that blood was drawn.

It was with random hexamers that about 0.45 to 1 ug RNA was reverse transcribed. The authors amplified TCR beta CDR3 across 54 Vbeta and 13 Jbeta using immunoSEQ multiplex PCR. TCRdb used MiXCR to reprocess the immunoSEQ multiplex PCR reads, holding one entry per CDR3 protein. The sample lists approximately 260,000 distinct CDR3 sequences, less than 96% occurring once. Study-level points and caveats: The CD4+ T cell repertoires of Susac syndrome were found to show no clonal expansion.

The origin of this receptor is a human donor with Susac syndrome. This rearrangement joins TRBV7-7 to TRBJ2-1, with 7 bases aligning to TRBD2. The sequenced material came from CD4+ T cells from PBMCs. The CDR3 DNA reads TGTGCTAGCAGCTTTGCCCTAGCGGTCTACAATGAGCAGTTCTTC. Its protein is CASSFALAVYNEQFF. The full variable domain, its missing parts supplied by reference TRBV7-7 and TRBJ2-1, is GAGVSQSPRYKVTKRGQDVTLRCDPISSHATLYWYQQALGQGPEFLTYFNYEAQPDKSGLPSDRFSAERPEGSISTLTIQRTEQRDSAMYRCASSFALAVYNEQFFGPGTRLTVL.